The clone carrying this T cell receptor (beta chain) was counted ten times or more. These data come from a study of CD8+CD57+ T cells in acquired aplastic anemia. Patients selected for sequencing had displayed CD8+CD57+ cell expansion by flow cytometry. Using genomic DNA as the template, TCR beta VDJ and CDR3 profiling was carried out. TCRdb reprocessed the reads via MiXCR and lists one record per CDR3 protein. The repertoire holds about 40,000 distinct CDR3 sequences, with approximately 63% as singletons. The CDR3 is 16 residues long. Germline lookup yields CDR1 LNHNV and CDR2 YYDKDF (reference sequence). Deletions cut 6 bases from V and 0 bases from J, with 15 bases between.

This clonotype was obtained from a human donor with aplastic anemia. The chain has TRBV15 and TRBJ2-4, with D perhaps assigned TRBD1 or TRBD2 (5 bases each). The sequenced sample was sorted CD4+, CD8+, or CD8+CD57+ T cells (not recorded which) from PBMCs. The CDR3, as DNA: TGTGCCACCAGTCACCCGCCGGGGCTAGCCAAAAACATTCAGTACTTC. Protein: CATSHPPGLAKNIQYF. The variable domain in full, completed from reference TRBV15 and TRBJ2-4, reads DAMVIQNPRYQVTQFGKPVTLSCSQTLNHNVMYWYQQKSSQAPKLLFHYYDKDFNNEADTPDNFQSRRPNTSFCFLDIRSPGLGDTAMYLCATSHPPGLAKNIQYFGAGTRLSVL.